This paragraph covers one T cell receptor (beta chain) sequence. What it binds is unknown. These data belong to a study of beta chain features in type 1 diabetes. The overall study: Sorted cells examined across all samples numbered 100 million to 140 million. Study-wide results and caveats: Researchers report that Type 1 diabetes patients had moderately but significantly shorter TCRB CDR3s across all four CD4+ subsets. The naive, central memory and Treg TCRB repertoires of patients appeared to be more similar to one another than those of healthy donors.

This CDR3 is built from 13 residues. Trimming stripped 2 bases from V and 6 bases from J, with 8 bases between. Germline CDR1 and CDR2: SGHVS and FNYEAQ. CD45RO/CCR7/CD25/CD127/CD95/CD27 sorting isolated CD4+ naive, central memory, regulatory and stem cell-like memory cells. Each population that was sorted was more than 98% pure. All of the isolated RNA was reverse transcribed, so expressed TCRB transcripts were sequenced. The method was immunoSEQ multiplex PCR; TCRdb's version includes in-frame clones alone and lacks a portion of them. The repertoire holds roughly 50,000 clones, with around 45% as singletons.

The sequencing sample was made of Tregs from blood. The sequence came from a man younger than 45 with type 1 diabetes. The J gene is TRBJ1-5, the V gene TRBV7-6, with D possibly TRBD1 on 6 matching bases. Written as DNA, the CDR3 is TGTGCCAGCAGCTTATCGGACAGTCAGCCCCAGCATTTT. Translation: CASSLSDSQPQHF.